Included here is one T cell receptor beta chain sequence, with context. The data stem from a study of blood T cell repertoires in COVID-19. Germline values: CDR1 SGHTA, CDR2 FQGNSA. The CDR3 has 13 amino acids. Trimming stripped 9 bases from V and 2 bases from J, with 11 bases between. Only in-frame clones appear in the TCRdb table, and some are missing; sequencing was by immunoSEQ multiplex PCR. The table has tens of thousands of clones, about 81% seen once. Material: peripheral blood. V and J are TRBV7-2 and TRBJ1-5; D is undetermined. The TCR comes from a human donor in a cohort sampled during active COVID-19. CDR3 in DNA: TGTGCCAGTCGAGGGTTGGGCAATCAGCCCCAGCATTTT. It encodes CASRGLGNQPQHF.